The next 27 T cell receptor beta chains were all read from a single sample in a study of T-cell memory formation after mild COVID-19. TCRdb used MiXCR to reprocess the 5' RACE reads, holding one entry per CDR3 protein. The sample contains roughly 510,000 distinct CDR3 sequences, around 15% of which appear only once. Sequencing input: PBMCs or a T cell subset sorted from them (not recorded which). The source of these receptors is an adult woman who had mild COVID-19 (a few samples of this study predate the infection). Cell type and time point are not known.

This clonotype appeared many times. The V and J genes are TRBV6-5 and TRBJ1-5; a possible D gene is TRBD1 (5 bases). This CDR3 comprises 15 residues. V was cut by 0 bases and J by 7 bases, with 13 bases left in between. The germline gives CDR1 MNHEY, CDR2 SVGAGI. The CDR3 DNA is TGTGCCAGCAGTTACTCGGGCAGGGTAGAGCAGCCCCAGCATTTT. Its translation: CASSYSGRVEQPQHF.

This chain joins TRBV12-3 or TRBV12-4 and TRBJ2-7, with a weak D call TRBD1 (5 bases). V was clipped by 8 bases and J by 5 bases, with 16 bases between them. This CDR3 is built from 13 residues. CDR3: CASLEGARNEQYF. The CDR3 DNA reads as TGTGCCAGCCTAGAAGGGGCGCGGAACGAGCAGTACTTC.

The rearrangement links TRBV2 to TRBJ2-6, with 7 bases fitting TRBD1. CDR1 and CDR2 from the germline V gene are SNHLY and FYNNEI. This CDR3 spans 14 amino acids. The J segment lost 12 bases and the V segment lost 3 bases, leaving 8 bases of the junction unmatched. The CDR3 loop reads CASSDEGAVSVLTF. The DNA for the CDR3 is TGTGCCAGCAGTGATGAGGGGGCGGTTAGCGTCCTGACTTTC. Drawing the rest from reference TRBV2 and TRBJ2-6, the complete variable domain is EPEVTQTPSHQVTQMGQEVILRCVPISNHLYFYWYRQILGQKVEFLVSFYNNEISEKSEIFDDQFSVERPDGSNFTLKIRSTKLEDSAMYFCASSDEGAVSVLTFGAGSRLTVL.

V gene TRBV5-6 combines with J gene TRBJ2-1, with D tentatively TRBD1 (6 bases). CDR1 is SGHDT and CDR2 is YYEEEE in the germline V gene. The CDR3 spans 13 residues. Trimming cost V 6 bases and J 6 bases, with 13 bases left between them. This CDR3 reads CASNRVDRNEQFF. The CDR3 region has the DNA TGTGCCAGCAACAGGGTTGATCGCAATGAGCAGTTCTTC.

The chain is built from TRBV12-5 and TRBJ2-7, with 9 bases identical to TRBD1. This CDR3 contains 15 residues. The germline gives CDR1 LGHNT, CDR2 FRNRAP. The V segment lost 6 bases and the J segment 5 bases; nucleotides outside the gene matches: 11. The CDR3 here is CASGLTGQGKDEQYF. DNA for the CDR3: TGTGCTAGTGGCCTGACCGGACAGGGGAAGGACGAGCAGTACTTC.

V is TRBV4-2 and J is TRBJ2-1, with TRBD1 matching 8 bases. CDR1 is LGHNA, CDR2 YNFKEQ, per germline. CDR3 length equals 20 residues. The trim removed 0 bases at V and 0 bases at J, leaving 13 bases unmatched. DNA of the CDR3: TGTGCCAGCAGCCAAGATCAGCTCAGGGGGCTCTCCTCCTCCTACAATGAGCAGTTCTTC. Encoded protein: CASSQDQLRGLSSSYNEQFF.

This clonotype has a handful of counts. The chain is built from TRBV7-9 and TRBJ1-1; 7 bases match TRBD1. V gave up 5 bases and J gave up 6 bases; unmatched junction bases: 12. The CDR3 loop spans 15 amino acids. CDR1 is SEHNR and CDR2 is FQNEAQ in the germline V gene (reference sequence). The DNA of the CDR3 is TGTGCCAGCAGCCCCTCGACAGGGCAAGGAGCTGAAGCTTTCTTT. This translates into CASSPSTGQGAEAFF.

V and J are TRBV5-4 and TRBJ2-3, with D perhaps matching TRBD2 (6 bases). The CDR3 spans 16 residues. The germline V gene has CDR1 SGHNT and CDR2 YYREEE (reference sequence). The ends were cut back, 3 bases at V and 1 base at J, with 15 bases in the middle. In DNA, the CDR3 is TGTGCCAGCAGCTCCCGTCTCACGGGGGGCACAGATACGCAGTATTTT. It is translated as CASSSRLTGGTDTQYF.

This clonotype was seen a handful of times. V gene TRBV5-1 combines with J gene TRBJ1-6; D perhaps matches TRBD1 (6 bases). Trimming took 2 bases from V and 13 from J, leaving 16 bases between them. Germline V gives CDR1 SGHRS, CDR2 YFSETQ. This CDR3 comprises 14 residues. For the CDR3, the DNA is TGCGCCAGCAGCTTCGGACAGACAAATCGGCCCCTCCACTTT. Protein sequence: CASSFGQTNRPLHF.

The CDR3 DNA follows: TGTGCCAGCAGCGCCGGCGGGGCCGGTCAGCCCCAGCATTTT. It codes for CASSAGGAGQPQHF. V gene TRBV2 combines with J gene TRBJ1-5; maybe TRBD1 (5 bases). The ends were cut back, 6 bases at V and 6 bases at J, with 15 bases in the middle. Per the germline V gene, CDR1 is SNHLY and CDR2 is FYNNEI. CDR3 size: 14 residues.

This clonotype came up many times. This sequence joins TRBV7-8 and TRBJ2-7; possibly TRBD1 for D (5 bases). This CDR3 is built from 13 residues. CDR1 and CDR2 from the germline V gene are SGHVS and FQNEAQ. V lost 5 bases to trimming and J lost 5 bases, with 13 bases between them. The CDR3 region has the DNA TGTGCCAGCAGCGCCGACAGATTCCACGAGCAGTACTTC. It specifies CASSADRFHEQYF.

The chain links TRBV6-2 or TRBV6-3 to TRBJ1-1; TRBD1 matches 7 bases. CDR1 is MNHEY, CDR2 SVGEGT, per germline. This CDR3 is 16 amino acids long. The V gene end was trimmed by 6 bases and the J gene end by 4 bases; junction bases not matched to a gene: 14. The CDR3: CASRHYEGGASTEAFF. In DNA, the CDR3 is TGTGCCAGCAGACATTATGAAGGGGGCGCCTCCACTGAAGCTTTCTTT.

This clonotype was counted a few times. CDR3 sequence: CASSSRAGTPNTEAFF. CDR3 nucleotide sequence: TGTGCCAGCAGCTCCAGGGCTGGGACACCGAACACTGAAGCTTTCTTT. The V gene is TRBV7-9, the J gene TRBJ1-1, with a weak D call TRBD1 (6 bases). The V end was cut by 4 bases, the J end by 1 base, with 16 bases between. From germline, CDR1 is SEHNR and CDR2 FQNEAQ (reference sequence). The CDR3 has 16 amino acids.

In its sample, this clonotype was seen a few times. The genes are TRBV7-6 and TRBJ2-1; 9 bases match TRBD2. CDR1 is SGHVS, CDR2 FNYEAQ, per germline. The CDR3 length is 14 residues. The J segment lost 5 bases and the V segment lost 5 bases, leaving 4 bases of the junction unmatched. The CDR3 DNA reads TGTGCCAGCAGCCGCCGACTAGCGGACAATGAGCAGTTCTTC. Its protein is CASSRRLADNEQFF.

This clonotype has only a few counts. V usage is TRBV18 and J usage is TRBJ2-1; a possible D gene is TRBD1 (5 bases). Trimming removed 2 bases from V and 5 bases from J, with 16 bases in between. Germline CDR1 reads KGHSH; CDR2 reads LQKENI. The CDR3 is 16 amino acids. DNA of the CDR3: TGTGCCAGCTCACCAGAACGCCTCCCAGGGCACAATGAGCAGTTCTTC. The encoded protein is CASSPERLPGHNEQFF.

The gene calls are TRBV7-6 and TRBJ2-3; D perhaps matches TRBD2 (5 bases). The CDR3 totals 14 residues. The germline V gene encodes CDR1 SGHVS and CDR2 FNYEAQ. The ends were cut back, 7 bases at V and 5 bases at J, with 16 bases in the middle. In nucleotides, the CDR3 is TGTGCCAGCACCCTTGAGGGCCGGATAGATACGCAGTATTTT. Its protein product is CASTLEGRIDTQYF. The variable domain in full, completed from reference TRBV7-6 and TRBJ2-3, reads GAGVSQSPRYKVTKRGQDVALRCDPISGHVSLYWYRQALGQGPEFLTYFNYEAQQDKSGLPNDRFSAERPEGSISTLTIQRTEQRDSAMYRCASTLEGRIDTQYFGPGTRLTVL.

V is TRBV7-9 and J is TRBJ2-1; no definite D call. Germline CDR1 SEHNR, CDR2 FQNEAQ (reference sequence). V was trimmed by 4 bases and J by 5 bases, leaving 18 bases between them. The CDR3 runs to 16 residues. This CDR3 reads CASSSSSWGNDNEQFF. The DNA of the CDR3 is TGTGCCAGCAGCTCCTCGAGCTGGGGAAACGACAATGAGCAGTTCTTC.

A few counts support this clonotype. This chain's CDR3 is CAWDRGTNTEAFF. CDR3 in DNA: TGTGCCTGGGATAGGGGGACGAACACTGAAGCTTTCTTT. The chain has TRBV30 and TRBJ1-1, with D tentatively TRBD1 (6 bases). CDR3 size: 13 residues. The V end lost 5 bases, the J end lost 1 base, and 11 bases lay between the germline ends. Germline V gene data show CDR1 as GTSNPN and CDR2 as SVGIG (reference sequence).

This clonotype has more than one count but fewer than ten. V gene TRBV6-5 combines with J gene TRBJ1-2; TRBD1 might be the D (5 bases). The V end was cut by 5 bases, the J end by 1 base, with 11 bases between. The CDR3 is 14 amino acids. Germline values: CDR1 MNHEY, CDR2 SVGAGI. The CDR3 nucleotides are TGTGCCAGCAGTCATGGCGGGGGTAACTATGGCTACACCTTC. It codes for CASSHGGGNYGYTF.

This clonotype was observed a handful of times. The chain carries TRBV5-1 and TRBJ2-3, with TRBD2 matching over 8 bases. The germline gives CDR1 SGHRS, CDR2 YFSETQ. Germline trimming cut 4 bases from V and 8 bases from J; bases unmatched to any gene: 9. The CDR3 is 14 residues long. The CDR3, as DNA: TGCGCCAGCAGCAAACAGACTAGCGAGGGTACGCAGTATTTT. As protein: CASSKQTSEGTQYF.

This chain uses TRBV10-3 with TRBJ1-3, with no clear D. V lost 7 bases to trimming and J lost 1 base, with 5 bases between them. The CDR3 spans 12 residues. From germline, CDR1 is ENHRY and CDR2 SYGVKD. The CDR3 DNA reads TGTGCCATCAAACCATCTGGAAACACCATATATTTT. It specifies CAIKPSGNTIYF.

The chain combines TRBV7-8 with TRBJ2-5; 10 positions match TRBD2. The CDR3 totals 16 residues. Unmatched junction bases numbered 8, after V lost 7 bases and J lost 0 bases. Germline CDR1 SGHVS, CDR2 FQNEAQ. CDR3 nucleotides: TGTGCCAGCACCAGAAGGCTAGCGGGGGACCAAGAGACCCAGTACTTC. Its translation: CASTRRLAGDQETQYF.

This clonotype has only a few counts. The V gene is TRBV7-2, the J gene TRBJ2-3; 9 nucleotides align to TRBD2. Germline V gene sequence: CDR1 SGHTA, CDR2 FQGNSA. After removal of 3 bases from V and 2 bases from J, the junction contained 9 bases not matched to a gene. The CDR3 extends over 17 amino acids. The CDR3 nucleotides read TGTGCCAGCAGCTTTACCGTTCTAGCGGGGAACACAGATACGCAGTATTTT. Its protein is CASSFTVLAGNTDTQYF.

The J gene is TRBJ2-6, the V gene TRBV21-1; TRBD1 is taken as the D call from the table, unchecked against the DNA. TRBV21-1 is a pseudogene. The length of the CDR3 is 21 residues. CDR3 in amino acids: CASRHHRDRPQKSSGANVLTF. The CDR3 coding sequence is TGTGCCAGCAGACACCACCGGGACAGGCCTCAGAAAAGCTCTGGGGCCAACGTCCTGACTTTC.

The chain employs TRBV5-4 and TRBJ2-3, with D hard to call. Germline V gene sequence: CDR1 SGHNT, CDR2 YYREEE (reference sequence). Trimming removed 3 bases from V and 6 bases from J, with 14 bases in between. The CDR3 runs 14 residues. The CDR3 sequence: CASSSVSRIDTQYF. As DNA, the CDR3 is TGTGCCAGCAGCTCGGTATCTAGAATTGATACGCAGTATTTT.

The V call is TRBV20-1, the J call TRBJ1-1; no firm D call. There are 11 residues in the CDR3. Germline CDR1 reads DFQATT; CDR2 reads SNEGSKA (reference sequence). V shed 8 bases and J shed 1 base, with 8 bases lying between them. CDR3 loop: CSPPGNTEAFF. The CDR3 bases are TGCAGTCCCCCGGGGAACACTGAAGCTTTCTTT.

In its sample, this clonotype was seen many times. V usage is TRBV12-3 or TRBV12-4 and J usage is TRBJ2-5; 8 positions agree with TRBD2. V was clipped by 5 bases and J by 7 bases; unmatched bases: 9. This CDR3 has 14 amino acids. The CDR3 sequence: CASSPWRGARTQYF. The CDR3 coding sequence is TGTGCCAGCAGTCCGTGGCGGGGGGCTCGGACCCAGTACTTC.